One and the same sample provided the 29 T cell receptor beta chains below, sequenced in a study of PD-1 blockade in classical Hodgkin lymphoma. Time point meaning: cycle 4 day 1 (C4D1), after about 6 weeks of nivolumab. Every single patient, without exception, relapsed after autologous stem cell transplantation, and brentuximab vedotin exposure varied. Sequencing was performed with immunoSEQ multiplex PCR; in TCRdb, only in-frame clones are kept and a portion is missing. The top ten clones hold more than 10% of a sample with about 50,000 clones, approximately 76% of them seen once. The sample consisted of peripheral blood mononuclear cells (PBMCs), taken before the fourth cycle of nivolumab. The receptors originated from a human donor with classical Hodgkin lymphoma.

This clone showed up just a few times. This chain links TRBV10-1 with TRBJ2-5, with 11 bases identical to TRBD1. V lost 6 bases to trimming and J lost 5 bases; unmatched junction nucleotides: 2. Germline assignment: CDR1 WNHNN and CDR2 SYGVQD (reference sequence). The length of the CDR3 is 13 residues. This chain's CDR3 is CASRRDRGETQYF. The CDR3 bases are TGCGCCAGCAGACGGGACAGGGGGGAGACCCAGTACTTC.

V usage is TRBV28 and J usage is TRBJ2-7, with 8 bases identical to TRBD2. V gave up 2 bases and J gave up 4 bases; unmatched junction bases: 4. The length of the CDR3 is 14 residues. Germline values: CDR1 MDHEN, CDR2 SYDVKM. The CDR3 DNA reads TGTGCCAGCAGTTTAGGGCGGGAGGTTTACGAGCAGTACTTC. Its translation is CASSLGREVYEQYF.

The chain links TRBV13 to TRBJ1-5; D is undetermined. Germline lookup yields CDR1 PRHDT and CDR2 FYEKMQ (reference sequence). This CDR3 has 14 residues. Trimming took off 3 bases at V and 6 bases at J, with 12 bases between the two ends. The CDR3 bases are TGTGCCAGCAGCTTTGGCCTAGTCGGTCAGCCCCAGCATTTT. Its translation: CASSFGLVGQPQHF.

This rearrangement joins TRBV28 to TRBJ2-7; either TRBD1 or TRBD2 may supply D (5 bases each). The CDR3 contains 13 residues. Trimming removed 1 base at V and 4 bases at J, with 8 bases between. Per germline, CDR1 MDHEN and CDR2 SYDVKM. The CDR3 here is CASSLFGAYEQYF. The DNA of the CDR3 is TGTGCCAGCAGTTTATTCGGGGCTTACGAGCAGTACTTC.

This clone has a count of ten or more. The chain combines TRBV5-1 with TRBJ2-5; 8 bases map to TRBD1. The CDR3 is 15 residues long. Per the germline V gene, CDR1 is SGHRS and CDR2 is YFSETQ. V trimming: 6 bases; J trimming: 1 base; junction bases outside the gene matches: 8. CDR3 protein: CASTLDRVGQETQYF. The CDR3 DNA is TGCGCCAGCACCCTGGACAGGGTGGGCCAAGAGACCCAGTACTTC.

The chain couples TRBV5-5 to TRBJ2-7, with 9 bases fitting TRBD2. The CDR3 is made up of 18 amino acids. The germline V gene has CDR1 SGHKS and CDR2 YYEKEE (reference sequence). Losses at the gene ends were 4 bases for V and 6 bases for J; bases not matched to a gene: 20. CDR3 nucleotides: TGTGCCAGCAGCCGGGGCCCGGTACTAGCGGGCCGGCCGGGCGAGCAGTACTTC. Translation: CASSRGPVLAGRPGEQYF.

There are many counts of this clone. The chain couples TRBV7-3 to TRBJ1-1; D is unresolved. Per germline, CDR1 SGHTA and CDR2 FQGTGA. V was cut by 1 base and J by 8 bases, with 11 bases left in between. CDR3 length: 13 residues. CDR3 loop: CASSLMVKGEAFF. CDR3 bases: TGTGCCAGCAGCTTAATGGTTAAGGGAGAAGCTTTCTTT.

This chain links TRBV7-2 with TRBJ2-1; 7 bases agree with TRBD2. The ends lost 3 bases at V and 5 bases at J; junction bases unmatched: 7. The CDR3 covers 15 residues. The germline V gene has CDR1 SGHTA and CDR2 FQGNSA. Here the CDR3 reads CASSFWASGNNEQFF. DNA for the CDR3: TGTGCCAGCAGCTTCTGGGCTAGCGGAAACAATGAGCAGTTCTTC.

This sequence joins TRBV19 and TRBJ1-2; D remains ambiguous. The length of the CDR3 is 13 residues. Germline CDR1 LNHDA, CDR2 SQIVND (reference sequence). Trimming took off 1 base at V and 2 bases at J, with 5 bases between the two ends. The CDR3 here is CASSIAGNYGYTF. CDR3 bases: TGTGCCAGTAGTATAGCTGGGAACTATGGCTACACCTTC.

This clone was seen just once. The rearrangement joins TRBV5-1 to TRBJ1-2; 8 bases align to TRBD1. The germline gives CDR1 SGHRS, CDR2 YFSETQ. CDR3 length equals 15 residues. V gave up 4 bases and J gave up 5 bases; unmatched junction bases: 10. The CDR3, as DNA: TGCGCCAGCAGCCCCACAGGGGGTTGGGTATATGGCTACACCTTC. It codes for CASSPTGGWVYGYTF.

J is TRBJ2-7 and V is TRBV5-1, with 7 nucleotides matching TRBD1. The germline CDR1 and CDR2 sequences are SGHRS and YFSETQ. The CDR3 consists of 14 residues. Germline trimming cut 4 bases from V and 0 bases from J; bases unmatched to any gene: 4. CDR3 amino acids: CASSPGTDSYEQYF. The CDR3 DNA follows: TGCGCCAGCAGCCCGGGGACAGACTCCTACGAGCAGTACTTC.

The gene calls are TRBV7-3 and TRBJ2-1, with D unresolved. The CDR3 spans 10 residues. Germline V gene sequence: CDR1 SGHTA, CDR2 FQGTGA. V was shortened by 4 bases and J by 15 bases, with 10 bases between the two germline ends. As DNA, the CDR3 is TGTGCCAGCAGCTCAACTGAGTCGTTCTTC. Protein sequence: CASSSTESFF.

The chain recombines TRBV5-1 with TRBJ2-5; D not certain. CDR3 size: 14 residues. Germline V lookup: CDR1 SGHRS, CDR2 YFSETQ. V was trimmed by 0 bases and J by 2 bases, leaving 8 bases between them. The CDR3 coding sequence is TGCGCCAGCAGCTTGGGGTCAGGTCAAGAGACCCAGTACTTC. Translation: CASSLGSGQETQYF.

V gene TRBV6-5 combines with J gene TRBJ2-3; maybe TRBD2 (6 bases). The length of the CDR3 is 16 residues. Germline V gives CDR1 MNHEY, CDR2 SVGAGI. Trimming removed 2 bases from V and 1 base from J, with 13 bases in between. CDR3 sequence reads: CASSYVGRGGTDTQYF. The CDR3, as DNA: TGTGCCAGCAGTTACGTGGGGCGGGGTGGCACAGATACGCAGTATTTT.

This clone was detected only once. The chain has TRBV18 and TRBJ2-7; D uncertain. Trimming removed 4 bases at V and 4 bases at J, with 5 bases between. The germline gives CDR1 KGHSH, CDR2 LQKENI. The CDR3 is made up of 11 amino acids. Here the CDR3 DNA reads TGTGCCAGCTCACAGGCTTACGAGCAGTACTTC. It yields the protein CASSQAYEQYF.

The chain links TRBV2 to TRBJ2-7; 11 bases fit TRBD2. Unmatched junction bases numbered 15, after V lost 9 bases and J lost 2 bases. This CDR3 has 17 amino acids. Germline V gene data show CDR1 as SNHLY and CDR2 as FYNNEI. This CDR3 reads CASPIAGGPATPYEQYF. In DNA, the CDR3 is TGTGCCAGTCCTATAGCGGGAGGGCCTGCCACTCCCTACGAGCAGTACTTC.

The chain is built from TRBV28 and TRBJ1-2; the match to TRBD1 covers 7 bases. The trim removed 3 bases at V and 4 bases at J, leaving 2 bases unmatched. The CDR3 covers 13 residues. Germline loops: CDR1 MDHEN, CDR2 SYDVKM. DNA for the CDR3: TGTGCCAGCAGTTTGGGACAGACCTATGGCTACACCTTC. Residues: CASSLGQTYGYTF.

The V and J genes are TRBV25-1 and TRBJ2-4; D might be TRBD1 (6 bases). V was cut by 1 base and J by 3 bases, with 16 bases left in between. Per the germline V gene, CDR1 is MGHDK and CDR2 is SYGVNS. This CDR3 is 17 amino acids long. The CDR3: CASSEWWQGNDKNIQYF. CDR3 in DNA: TGTGCCAGCAGTGAATGGTGGCAGGGGAATGACAAAAACATTCAGTACTTC.

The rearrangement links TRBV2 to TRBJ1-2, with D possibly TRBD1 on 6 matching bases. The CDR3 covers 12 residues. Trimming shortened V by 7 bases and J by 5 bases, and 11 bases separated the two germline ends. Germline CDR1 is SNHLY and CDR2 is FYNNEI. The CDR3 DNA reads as TGTGCCAGCAATCGACAGGCGTATGGCTACACCTTC. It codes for CASNRQAYGYTF.

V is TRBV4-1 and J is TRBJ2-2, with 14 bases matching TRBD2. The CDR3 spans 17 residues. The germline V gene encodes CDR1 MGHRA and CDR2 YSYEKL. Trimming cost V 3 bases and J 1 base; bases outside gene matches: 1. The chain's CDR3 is CASSHGTSGRNTGELFF. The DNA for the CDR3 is TGCGCCAGCAGCCACGGGACTAGCGGGAGGAACACCGGGGAGCTGTTTTTT.

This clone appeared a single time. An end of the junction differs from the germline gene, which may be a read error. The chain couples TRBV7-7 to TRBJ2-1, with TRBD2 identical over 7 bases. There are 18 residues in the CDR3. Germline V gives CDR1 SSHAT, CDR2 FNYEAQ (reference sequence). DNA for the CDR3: TGTGCTAGCAGCCAGCTTAAGGGGAGGGTAGCAGCGTACAATGAGCAGTTCTTC. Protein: CASSQLKGRVAAYNEQFF.

This CDR3 reads CASSPFPPGSARETQYF. CDR3 nucleotide sequence: TGTGCCAGCAGCCCTTTTCCCCCCGGGAGCGCAAGGGAGACCCAGTACTTC. The chain has TRBV7-9 and TRBJ2-5, with D perhaps matching TRBD2 (6 bases). CDR3 length: 17 residues. Germline V gives CDR1 SEHNR, CDR2 FQNEAQ (reference sequence). The V end lost 5 bases, the J end lost 5 bases, and 24 bases lay between the germline ends.

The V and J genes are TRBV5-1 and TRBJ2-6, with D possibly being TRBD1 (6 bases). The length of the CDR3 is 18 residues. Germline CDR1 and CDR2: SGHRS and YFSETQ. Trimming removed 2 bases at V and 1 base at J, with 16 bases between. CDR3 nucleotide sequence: TGCGCCAGCAGCTTAAACCGACAGGCATTATCTGGGGCCAACGTCCTGACTTTC. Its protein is CASSLNRQALSGANVLTF.

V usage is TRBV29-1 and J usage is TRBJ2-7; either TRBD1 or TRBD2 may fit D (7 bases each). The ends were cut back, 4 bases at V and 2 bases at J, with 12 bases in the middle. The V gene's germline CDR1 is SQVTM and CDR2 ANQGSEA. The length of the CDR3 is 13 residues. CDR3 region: CSVAGGVTYEQYF. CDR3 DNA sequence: TGCAGCGTTGCAGGGGGGGTGACCTACGAGCAGTACTTC.

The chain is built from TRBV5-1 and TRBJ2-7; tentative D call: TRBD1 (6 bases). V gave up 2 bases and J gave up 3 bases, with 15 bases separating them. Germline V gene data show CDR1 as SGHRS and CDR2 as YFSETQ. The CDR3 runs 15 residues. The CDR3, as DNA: TGCGCCAGCAGCTTAGCCAGGGGCGCGGGCTACGAGCAGTACTTC. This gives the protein CASSLARGAGYEQYF.

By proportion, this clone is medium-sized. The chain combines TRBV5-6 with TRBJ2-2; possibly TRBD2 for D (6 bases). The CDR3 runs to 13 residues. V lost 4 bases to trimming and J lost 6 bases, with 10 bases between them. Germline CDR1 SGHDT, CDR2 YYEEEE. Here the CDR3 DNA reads TGTGCCAGCAGCCCGACTAGGGCCGGGGAGCTGTTTTTT. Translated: CASSPTRAGELFF. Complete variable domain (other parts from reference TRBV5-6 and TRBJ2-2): DAGVTQSPTHLIKTRGQQVTLRCSPKSGHDTVSWYQQALGQGPQFIFQYYEEEERQRGNFPDRFSGHQFPNYSSELNVNALLLGDSALYLCASSPTRAGELFFGEGSRLTVL.

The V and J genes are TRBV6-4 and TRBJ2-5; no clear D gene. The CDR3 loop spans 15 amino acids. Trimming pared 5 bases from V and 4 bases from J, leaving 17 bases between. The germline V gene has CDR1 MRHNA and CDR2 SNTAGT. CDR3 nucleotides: TGTGCCAGCAGTATCACCCACGGACCGTTAGAGACCCAGTACTTC. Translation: CASSITHGPLETQYF.

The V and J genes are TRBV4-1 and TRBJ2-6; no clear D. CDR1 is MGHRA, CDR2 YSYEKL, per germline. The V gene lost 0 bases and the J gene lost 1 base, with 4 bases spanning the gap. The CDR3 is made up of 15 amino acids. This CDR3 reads CASSQDGSGANVLTF. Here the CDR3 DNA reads TGCGCCAGCAGCCAAGATGGATCTGGGGCCAACGTCCTGACTTTC.

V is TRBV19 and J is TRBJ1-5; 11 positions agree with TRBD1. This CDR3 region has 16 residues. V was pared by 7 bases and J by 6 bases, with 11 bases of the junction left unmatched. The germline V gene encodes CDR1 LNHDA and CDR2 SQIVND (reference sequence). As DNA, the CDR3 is TGTGCCAGTACCCCTGCCGGACAGGGGGCAGGTCAGCCCCAGCATTTT. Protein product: CASTPAGQGAGQPQHF.